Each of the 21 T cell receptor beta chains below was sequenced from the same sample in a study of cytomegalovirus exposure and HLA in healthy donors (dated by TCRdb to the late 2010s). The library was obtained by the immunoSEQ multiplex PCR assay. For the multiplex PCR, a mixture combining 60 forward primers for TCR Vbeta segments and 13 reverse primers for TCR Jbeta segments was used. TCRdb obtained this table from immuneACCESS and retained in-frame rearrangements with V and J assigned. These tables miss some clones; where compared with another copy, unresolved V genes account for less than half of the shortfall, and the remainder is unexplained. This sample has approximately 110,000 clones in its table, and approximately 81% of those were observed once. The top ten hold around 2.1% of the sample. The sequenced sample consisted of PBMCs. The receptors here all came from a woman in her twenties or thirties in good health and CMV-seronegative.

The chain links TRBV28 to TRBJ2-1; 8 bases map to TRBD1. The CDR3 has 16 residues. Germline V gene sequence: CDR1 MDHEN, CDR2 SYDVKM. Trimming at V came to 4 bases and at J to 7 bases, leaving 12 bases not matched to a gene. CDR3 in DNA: TGTGCCAGCAGTTACCTCGACAGGGGACCAGGGAATGAGCAGTTCTTC. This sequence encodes CASSYLDRGPGNEQFF. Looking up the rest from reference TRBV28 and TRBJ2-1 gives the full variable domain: DVKVTQSSRYLVKRTGEKVFLECVQDMDHENMFWYRQDPGLGLRLIYFSYDVKMKEKGDIPEGYSVSREKKERFSLILESASTNQTSMYLCASSYLDRGPGNEQFFGPGTRLTVL.

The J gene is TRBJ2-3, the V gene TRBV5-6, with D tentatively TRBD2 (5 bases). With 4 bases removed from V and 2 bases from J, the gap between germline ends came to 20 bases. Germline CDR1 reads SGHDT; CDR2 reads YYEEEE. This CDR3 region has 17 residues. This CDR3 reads CASSPPRVAPLTDTQYF. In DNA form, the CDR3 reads TGTGCCAGCAGCCCGCCTCGGGTAGCGCCTCTCACAGATACGCAGTATTTT.

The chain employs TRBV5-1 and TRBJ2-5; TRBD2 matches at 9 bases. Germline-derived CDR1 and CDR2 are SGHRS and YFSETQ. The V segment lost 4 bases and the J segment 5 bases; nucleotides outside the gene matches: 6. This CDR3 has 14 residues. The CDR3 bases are TGCGCCAGCAGCACCGGACTAGCGAAGGAGACCCAGTACTTC. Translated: CASSTGLAKETQYF.

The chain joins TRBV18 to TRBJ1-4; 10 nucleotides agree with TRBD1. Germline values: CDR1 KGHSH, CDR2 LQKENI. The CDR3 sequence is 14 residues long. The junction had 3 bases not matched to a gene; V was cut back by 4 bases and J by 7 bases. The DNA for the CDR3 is TGTGCCAGCTCACTGGGGACAGGGGCTGAAAAACTGTTTTTT. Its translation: CASSLGTGAEKLFF.

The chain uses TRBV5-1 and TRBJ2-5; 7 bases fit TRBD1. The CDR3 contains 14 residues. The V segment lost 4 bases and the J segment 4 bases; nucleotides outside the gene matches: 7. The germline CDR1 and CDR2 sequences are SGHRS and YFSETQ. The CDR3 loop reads CASSVQGQIETQYF. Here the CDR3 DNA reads TGCGCCAGCAGCGTTCAGGGACAGATAGAGACCCAGTACTTC.

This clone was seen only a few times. CDR3 coding DNA: TGTGCCAGCAGCTTGGGTGGGACAGGGTACCGCGGCTACACCTTC. Protein: CASSLGGTGYRGYTF. The rearrangement links TRBV5-6 to TRBJ1-2; 9 bases match TRBD1. Germline V lookup: CDR1 SGHDT, CDR2 YYEEEE. V trimming: 0 bases; J trimming: 8 bases; junction bases outside the gene matches: 8. The CDR3 length is 15 residues.

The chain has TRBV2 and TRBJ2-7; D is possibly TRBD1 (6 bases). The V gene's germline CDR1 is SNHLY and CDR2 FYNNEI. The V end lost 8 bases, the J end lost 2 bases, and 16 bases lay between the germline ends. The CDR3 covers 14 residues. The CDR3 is CASGLGAGPYEQYF. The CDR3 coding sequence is TGTGCCAGCGGCCTGGGGGCAGGGCCCTACGAGCAGTACTTC.

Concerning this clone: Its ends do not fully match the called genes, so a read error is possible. Here the CDR3 reads CSVEGEGPPDYSYTF. In DNA, the CDR3 is TGCAGCGTTGAAGGGGAAGGTCCACCGGACTATAGCTACACCTTC. The chain joins TRBV29-1 to TRBJ1-2, with D hard to call. Germline V CDR1 and CDR2: SQVTM, ANQGSEA. CDR3 size: 15 residues.

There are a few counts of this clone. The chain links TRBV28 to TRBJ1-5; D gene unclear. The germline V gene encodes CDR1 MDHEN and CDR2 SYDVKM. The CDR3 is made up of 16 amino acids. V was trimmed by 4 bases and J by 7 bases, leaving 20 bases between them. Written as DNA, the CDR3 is TGTGCCAGCAGTTCGACCGGAGCCCTTCCCGGGCAGCCCCAGCATTTT. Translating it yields CASSSTGALPGQPQHF.

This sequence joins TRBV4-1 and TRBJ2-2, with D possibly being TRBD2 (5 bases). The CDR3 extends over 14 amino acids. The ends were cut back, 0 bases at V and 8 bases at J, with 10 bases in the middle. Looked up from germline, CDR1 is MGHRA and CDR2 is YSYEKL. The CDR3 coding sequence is TGCGCCAGCAGCCAAGAGACGGGGTGGGGGGAGCTGTTTTTT. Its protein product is CASSQETGWGELFF.

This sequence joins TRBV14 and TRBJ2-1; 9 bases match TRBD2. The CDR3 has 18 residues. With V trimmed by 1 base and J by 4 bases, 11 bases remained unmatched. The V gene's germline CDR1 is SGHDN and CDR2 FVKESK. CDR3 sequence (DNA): TGTGCCAGCAGCCAAGGTCATAGCGGGAGTGGGTTTTACAATGAGCAGTTCTTC. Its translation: CASSQGHSGSGFYNEQFF.

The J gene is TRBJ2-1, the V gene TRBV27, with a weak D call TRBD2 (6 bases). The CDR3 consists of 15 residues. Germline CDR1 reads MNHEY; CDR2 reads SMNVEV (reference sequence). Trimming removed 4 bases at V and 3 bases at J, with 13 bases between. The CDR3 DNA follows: TGTGCCAGCAGTTATATCCGGGAGTACTACAATGAGCAGTTCTTC. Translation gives CASSYIREYYNEQFF.

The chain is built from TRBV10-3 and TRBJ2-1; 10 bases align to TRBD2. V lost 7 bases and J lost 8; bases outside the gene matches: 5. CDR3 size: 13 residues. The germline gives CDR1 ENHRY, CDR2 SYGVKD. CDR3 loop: CAITSGREDEQFF. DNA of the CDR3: TGTGCCATCACTAGCGGGAGAGAGGATGAGCAGTTCTTC.

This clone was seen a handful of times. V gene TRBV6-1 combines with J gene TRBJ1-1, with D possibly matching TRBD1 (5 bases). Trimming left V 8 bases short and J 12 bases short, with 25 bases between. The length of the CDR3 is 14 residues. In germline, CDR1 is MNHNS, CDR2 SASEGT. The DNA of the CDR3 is TGTGCCAGCTCGGGGGGGGTCGGCCATTCCTGGACTTTCTTT. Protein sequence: CASSGGVGHSWTFF.

The chain's CDR3 is CASSPLRDRGVAGNTGELFF. The CDR3 DNA reads as TGTGCCAGTAGTCCACTCCGGGACAGGGGAGTTGCAGGGAACACCGGGGAGCTGTTTTTT. The chain recombines TRBV19 with TRBJ2-2; TRBD1 agrees at 10 bases. The V gene end was trimmed by 5 bases and the J gene end by 1 base; junction bases not matched to a gene: 16. CDR1 is LNHDA, CDR2 SQIVND, per germline (reference sequence). The CDR3 spans 20 residues.

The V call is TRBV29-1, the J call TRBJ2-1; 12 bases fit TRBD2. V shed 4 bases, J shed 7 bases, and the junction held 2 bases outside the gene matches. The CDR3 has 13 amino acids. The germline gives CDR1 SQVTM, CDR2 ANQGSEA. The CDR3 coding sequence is TGCAGCGTTGGGCTAGCGGGAGGGAATGAGCAGTTCTTC. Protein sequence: CSVGLAGGNEQFF.

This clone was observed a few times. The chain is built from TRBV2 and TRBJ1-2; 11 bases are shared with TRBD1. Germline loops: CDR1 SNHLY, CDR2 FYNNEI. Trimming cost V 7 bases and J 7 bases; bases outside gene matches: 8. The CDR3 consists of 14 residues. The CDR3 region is CASTKDRGLSGYTF. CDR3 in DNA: TGTGCCAGCACTAAGGACAGGGGGCTCTCTGGCTACACCTTC.

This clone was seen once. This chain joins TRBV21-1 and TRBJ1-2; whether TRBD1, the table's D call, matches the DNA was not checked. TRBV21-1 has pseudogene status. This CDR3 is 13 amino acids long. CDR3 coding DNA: TGTGCCAGCAGCAGAGGGGGCACTAGCGGCTACACCTTC. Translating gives CASSRGGTSGYTF.

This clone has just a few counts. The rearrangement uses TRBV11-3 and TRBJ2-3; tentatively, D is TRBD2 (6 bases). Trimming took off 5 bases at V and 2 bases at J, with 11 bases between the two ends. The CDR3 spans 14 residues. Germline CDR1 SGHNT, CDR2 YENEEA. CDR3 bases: TGTGCCAGCAGCCATGGGAGGATCACAGATACGCAGTATTTT. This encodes CASSHGRITDTQYF.

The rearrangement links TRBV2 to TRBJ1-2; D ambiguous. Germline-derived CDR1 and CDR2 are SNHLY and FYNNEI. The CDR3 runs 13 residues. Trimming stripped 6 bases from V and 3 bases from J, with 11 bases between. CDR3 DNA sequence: TGTGCCAGCAGGGGCTTGAGTTACTATGGCTACACCTTC. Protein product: CASRGLSYYGYTF. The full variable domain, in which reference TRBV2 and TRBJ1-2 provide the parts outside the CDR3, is EPEVTQTPSHQVTQMGQEVILRCVPISNHLYFYWYRQILGQKVEFLVSFYNNEISEKSEIFDDQFSVERPDGSNFTLKIRSTKLEDSAMYFCASRGLSYYGYTFGSGTRLTVV.

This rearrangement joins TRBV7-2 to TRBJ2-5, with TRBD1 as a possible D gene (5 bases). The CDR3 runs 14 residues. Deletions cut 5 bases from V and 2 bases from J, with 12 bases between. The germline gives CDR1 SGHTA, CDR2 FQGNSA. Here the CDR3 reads CASSTSRQQETQYF. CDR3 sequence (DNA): TGTGCCAGCAGCACAAGCAGACAGCAAGAGACCCAGTACTTC.